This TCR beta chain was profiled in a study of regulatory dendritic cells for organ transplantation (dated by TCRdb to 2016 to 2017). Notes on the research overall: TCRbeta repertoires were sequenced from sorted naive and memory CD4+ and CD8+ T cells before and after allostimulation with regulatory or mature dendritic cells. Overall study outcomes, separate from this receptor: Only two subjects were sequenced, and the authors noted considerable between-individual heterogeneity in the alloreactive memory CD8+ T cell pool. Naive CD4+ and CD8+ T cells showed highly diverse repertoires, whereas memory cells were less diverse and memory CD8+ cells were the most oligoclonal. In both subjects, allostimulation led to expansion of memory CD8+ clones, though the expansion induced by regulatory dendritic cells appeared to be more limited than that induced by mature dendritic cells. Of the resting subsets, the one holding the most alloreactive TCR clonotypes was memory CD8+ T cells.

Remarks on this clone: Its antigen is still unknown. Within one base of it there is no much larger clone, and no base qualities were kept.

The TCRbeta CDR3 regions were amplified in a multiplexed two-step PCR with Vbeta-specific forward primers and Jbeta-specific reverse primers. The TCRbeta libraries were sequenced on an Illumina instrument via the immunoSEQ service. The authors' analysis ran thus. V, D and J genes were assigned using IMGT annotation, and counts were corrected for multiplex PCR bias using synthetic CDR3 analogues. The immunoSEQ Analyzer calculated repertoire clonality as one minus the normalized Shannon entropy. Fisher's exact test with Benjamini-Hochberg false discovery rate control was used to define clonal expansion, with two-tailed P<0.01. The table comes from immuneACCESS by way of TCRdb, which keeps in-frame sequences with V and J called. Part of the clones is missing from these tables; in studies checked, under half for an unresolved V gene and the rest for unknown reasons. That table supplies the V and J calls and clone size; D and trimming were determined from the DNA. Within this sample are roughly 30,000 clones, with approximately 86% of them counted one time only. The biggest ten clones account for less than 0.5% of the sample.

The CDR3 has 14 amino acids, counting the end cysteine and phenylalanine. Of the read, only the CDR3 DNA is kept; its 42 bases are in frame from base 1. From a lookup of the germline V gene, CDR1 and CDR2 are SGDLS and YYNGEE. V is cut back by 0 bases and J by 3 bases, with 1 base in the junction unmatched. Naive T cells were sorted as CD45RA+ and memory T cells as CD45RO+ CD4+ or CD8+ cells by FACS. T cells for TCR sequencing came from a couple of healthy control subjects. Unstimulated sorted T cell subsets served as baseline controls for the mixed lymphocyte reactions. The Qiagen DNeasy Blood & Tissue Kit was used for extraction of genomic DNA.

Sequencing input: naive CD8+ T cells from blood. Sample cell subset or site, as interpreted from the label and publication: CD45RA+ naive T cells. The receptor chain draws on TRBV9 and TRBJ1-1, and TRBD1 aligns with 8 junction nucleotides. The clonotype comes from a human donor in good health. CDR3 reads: CASSVEGQDTEAFF. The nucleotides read TGTGCCAGCAGCGTAGAGGGACAGGACACTGAAGCTTTCTTT.